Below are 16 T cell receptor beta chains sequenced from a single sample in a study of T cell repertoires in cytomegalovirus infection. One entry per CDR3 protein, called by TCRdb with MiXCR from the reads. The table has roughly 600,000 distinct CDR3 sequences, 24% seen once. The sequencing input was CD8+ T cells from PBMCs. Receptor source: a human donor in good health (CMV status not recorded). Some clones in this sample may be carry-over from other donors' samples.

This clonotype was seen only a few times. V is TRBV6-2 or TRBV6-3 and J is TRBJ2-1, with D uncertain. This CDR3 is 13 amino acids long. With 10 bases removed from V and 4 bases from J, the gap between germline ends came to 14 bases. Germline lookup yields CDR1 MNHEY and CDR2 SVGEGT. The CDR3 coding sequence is TGTGCCACTTCGGCAGGAATTTACAATGAGCAGTTCTTC. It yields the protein CATSAGIYNEQFF.

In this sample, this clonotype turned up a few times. CDR3 in amino acids: CSVTADSVGETQYF. CDR3 DNA: TGCAGCGTTACCGCGGACAGTGTGGGGGAGACCCAGTACTTC. This rearrangement joins TRBV29-1 to TRBJ2-5; the D gene is possibly TRBD1 (6 bases). V was pared by 5 bases and J by 5 bases, with 18 bases between. The CDR3 runs to 14 residues. Germline assignment: CDR1 SQVTM and CDR2 ANQGSEA.

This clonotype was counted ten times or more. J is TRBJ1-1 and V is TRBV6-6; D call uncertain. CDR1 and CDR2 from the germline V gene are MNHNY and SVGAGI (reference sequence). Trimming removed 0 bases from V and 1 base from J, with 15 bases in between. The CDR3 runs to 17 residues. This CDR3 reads CASSYSILPRQNTEAFF. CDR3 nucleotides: TGTGCCAGCAGTTACTCGATTCTTCCCCGGCAGAACACTGAAGCTTTCTTT.

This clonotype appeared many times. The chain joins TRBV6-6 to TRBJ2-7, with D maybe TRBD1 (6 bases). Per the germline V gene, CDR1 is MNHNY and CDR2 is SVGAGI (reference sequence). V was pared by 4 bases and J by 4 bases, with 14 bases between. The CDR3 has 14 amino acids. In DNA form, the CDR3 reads TGTGCCAGCAGTTCCTACCGGACAGATTACGAGCAGTACTTC. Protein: CASSSYRTDYEQYF.

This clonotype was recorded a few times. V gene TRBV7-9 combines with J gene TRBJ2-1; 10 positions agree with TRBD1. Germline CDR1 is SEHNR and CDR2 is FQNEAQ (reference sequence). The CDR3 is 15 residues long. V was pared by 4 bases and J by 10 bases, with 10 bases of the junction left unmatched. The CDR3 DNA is TGTGCCAGCAGCTCTCCGGGACAGGGGAGGTACGAGCAGTTCTTC. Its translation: CASSSPGQGRYEQFF.

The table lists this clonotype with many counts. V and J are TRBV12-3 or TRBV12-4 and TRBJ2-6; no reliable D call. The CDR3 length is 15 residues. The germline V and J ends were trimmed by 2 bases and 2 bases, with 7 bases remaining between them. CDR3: CASSLPGAGANVLTF. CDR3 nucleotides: TGTGCCAGCAGTTTACCCGGTGCTGGGGCCAACGTCCTGACTTTC.

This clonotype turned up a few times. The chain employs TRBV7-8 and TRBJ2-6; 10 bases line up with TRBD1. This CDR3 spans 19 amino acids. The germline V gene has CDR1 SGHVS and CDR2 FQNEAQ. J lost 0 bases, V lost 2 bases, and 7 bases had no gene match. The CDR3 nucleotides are TGTGCCAGCAGCTTAACCGGGACAGGGGTATTCTCTGGGGCCAACGTCCTGACTTTC. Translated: CASSLTGTGVFSGANVLTF.

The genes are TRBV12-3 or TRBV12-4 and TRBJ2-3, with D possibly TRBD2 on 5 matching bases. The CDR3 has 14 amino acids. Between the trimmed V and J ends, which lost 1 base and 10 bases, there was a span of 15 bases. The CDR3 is CASSLDELVDAQYF. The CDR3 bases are TGTGCCAGCAGTTTAGACGAACTAGTTGACGCGCAGTATTTT.

CDR3 amino acids: CSAPGPPGETQYF. The CDR3 DNA reads TGCAGTGCCCCGGGACCGCCGGGCGAGACCCAGTACTTC. J is TRBJ2-5 and V is TRBV20-1; D is tentatively TRBD1 or TRBD2 (5 bases each). Germline V gene lookup returns CDR1 DFQATT and CDR2 SNEGSKA (reference sequence). Trimming removed 6 bases from V and 5 bases from J, with 16 bases in between. The CDR3 runs to 13 residues.

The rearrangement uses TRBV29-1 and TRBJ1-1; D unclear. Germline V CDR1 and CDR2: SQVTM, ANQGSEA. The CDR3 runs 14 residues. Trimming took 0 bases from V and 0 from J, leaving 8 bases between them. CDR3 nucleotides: TGCAGCGTTGAAGATACAGCGATGAACACTGAAGCTTTCTTT. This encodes CSVEDTAMNTEAFF.

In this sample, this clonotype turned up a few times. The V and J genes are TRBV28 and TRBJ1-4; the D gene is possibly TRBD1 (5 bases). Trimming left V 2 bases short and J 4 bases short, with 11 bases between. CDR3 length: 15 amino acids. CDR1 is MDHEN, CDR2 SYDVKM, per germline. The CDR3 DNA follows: TGTGCCAGCAGTTTAAGGGGACGGATTAATGAAAAACTGTTTTTT. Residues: CASSLRGRINEKLFF.

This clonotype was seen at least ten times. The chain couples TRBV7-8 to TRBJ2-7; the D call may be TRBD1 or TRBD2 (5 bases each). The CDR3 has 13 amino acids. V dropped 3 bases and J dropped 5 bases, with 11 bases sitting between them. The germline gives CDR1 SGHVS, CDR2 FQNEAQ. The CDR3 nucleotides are TGTGCCAGCAGCTTGGACCCGGGGCACGAGCAGTACGTC. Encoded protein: CASSLDPGHEQYV.

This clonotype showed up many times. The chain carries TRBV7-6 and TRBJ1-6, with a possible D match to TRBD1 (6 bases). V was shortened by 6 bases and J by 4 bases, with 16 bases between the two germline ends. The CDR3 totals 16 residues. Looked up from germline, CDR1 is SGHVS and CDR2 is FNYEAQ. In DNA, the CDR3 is TGTGCCAGCAGTACTACGGGGGGCGCTTATAATTCACCCCTCCACTTT. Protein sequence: CASSTTGGAYNSPLHF.

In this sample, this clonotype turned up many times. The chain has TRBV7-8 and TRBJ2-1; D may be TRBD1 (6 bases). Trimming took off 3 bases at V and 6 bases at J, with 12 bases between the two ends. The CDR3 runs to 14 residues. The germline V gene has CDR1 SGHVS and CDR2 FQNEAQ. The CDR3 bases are TGTGCCAGCAGCTTTTCAAGAGGGGGCAATGAGCAGTTCTTC. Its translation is CASSFSRGGNEQFF.

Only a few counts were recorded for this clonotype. CDR3 region: CASSPTNAPPMGQARETQYF. DNA for the CDR3: TGTGCCAGCAGCCCAACAAACGCCCCCCCGATGGGCCAAGCAAGAGAGACCCAGTACTTC. V and J are TRBV5-6 and TRBJ2-5; D is uncertain. Looked up from germline, CDR1 is SGHDT and CDR2 is YYEEEE. CDR3 length: 20 amino acids. V lost 4 bases and J lost 4, with 32 bases in between.

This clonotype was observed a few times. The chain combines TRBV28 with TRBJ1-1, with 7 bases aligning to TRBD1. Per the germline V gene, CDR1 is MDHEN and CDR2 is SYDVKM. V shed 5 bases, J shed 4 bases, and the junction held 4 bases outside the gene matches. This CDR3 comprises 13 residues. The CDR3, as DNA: TGTGCCAGCAGTACGACAGGGCCCACTGAAGCTTTCTTT. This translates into CASSTTGPTEAFF.